The present T cell receptor beta chain was sequenced within a study of radiotherapy plus CTLA-4 blockade in lung cancer. Sequencing was performed with immunoSEQ multiplex PCR; in TCRdb, only in-frame clones are kept and a portion is missing. This sample has about 100,000 clones, with about 83% found just once. V was pared by 4 bases and J by 7 bases, with 5 bases of the junction left unmatched. This CDR3 contains 12 residues. The germline CDR1 and CDR2 sequences are SQVTM and ANQGSEA. The sequence was obtained from a human donor with non-small cell lung cancer who had stable disease on radiotherapy plus ipilimumab. Source: peripheral blood, taken from a patient treated with radiotherapy plus ipilimumab. The V gene is TRBV29-1, the J gene TRBJ2-7; 9 positions match TRBD2. This CDR3 is CSVVAGGPEQYF. DNA of the CDR3: TGCAGCGTTGTTGCGGGGGGGCCTGAGCAGTACTTC.